The rows below give T cell receptor beta chains drawn from one sample of a study of blood T cell repertoires in COVID-19. The repertoire was sequenced with immunoSEQ multiplex PCR; TCRdb's copy has only in-frame clones and lacks some. The repertoire holds about 87,000 clones, with about 83% as singletons. What was sequenced was peripheral blood. The receptors here all came from a woman aged 70-85 years with acute or convalescent COVID-19. Both conserved end residues are part of each CDR3. Fields, in order: V gene, J gene, D gene, clone size, CDR3 protein, CDR3 DNA. A D gene is named only where the DNA matches it firmly. Size is omitted from some rows. Given values are once, few, many or a class for expanded clones.

V gene: TRBV5-6; J gene: TRBJ2-7; D gene: NA; clone size: NA; CDR3 protein: CASSLELYEQYF; CDR3 DNA: TGTGCCAGCAGCTTGGAACTGTACGAGCAGTACTTC
V gene: TRBV7-8; J gene: TRBJ1-1; D gene: NA; clone size: NA; CDR3 protein: CASSLGAGLRGAFF; CDR3 DNA: TGTGCCAGCAGTCTAGGGGCGGGACTGCGGGGAGCTTTCTTT
V gene: TRBV5-1; J gene: TRBJ1-5; D gene: NA; clone size: NA; CDR3 protein: CASNSGQPNQPQHF; CDR3 DNA: TGCGCCAGCAACTCCGGACAGCCAAATCAGCCCCAGCATTTT
V gene: TRBV6-5; J gene: TRBJ1-5; D gene: NA; clone size: NA; CDR3 protein: CASLPIQGSNQPQHF; CDR3 DNA: TGTGCCAGCCTCCCTATTCAGGGAAGCAATCAGCCCCAGCATTTT
V gene: TRBV4-1; J gene: TRBJ1-2; D gene: NA; clone size: NA; CDR3 protein: CASSQVDLGFGAYGYTF; CDR3 DNA: TGCGCCAGCAGCCAAGTCGATCTCGGATTTGGGGCCTATGGCTACACCTTC
V gene: TRBV19; J gene: TRBJ1-4; D gene: NA; clone size: NA; CDR3 protein: CASTARGGDNEKLFF; CDR3 DNA: TGTGCCAGTACCGCAAGGGGAGGGGATAATGAAAAACTGTTTTTT
V gene: TRBV5-4; J gene: TRBJ1-1; D gene: NA; clone size: NA; CDR3 protein: CASSLAEQGNTEAFF; CDR3 DNA: TGTGCCAGCAGCTTGGCAGAACAGGGAAACACTGAAGCTTTCTTT
V gene: TRBV11-2; J gene: TRBJ1-1; D gene: NA; clone size: NA; CDR3 protein: CASSNRRNTEAFF; CDR3 DNA: TGTGCCAGCAGCAATCGGAGGAACACTGAAGCTTTCTTT
V gene: TRBV20-1; J gene: TRBJ1-4; D gene: NA; clone size: NA; CDR3 protein: CSAPVNEKLFF; CDR3 DNA: TGCAGTGCGCCGGTTAATGAAAAACTGTTTTTT
V gene: TRBV2; J gene: TRBJ1-2; D gene: NA; clone size: NA; CDR3 protein: CASSSIGPNGIYGYTF; CDR3 DNA: TGTGCCAGCAGTTCGATCGGGCCGAACGGGATCTATGGCTACACCTTC
V gene: TRBV6-5; J gene: TRBJ1-1; D gene: TRBD1; clone size: NA; CDR3 protein: CASSYSFQGDTEAFF; CDR3 DNA: TGTGCCAGCAGTTATTCATTCCAGGGGGACACTGAAGCTTTCTTT
V gene: TRBV24-1; J gene: TRBJ2-7; D gene: NA; clone size: NA; CDR3 protein: CATSDSGRGYEQYF; CDR3 DNA: TGTGCCACCAGTGATTCAGGCAGGGGCTACGAGCAGTACTTC
V gene: TRBV5-4; J gene: TRBJ1-2; D gene: TRBD1; clone size: NA; CDR3 protein: CASSSPGQGVYGYTF; CDR3 DNA: TGTGCCAGCAGCTCTCCGGGACAGGGGGTCTATGGCTACACCTTC
V gene: TRBV18; J gene: TRBJ2-1; D gene: TRBD1; clone size: NA; CDR3 protein: CASSSTGGRGPYNEQFF; CDR3 DNA: TGTGCCAGCTCATCGACAGGGGGAAGGGGGCCTTACAATGAGCAGTTCTTC
V gene: TRBV11-3; J gene: TRBJ1-2; D gene: TRBD1; clone size: NA; CDR3 protein: CASSHDRGGPMGDTF; CDR3 DNA: TGTGCCAGCAGTCACGACAGGGGCGGGCCTATGGGAGACACCTTC
V gene: TRBV3-1/TRBV3-2; J gene: TRBJ2-5; D gene: NA; clone size: NA; CDR3 protein: CASSPPYSLETQYF; CDR3 DNA: TGTGCCAGCAGCCCCCCCTACAGCTTGGAGACCCAGTACTTC
V gene: TRBV6-5; J gene: TRBJ1-3; D gene: NA; clone size: NA; CDR3 protein: CASAGGPGNTIYF; CDR3 DNA: TGTGCCAGTGCCGGGGGACCTGGAAACACCATATATTTT
V gene: TRBV5-1; J gene: TRBJ1-2; D gene: NA; clone size: NA; CDR3 protein: CASSPSGWEGGYTF; CDR3 DNA: TGCGCCAGCAGCCCTTCAGGGTGGGAGGGTGGCTACACCTTC
V gene: TRBV18; J gene: TRBJ2-3; D gene: NA; clone size: NA; CDR3 protein: CASSPQPTGPVTDTQYF; CDR3 DNA: TGTGCCAGCTCACCACAACCTACAGGGCCTGTCACAGATACGCAGTATTTT
V gene: TRBV2; J gene: TRBJ2-5; D gene: NA; clone size: NA; CDR3 protein: CASSEQGETQYF; CDR3 DNA: TGTGCCAGCAGTGAACAGGGGGAGACCCAGTACTTC
V gene: TRBV7-2; J gene: TRBJ1-3; D gene: NA; clone size: NA; CDR3 protein: CASSFDRGNTIYF; CDR3 DNA: TGTGCCAGCAGCTTCGACAGAGGAAACACCATATATTTT
V gene: TRBV7-2; J gene: TRBJ1-5; D gene: NA; clone size: few; CDR3 protein: CASRRTVLNQPQHF; CDR3 DNA: TGTGCCAGCAGGCGGACAGTACTCAATCAGCCCCAGCATTTT
V gene: TRBV5-4; J gene: TRBJ1-5; D gene: NA; clone size: once; CDR3 protein: CASSLGGEGNQPQHF; CDR3 DNA: TGTGCCAGCAGCCTAGGAGGGGAGGGGAATCAGCCCCAGCATTTT
V gene: TRBV15; J gene: TRBJ1-2; D gene: NA; clone size: few; CDR3 protein: CATSRAGGAYGYTF; CDR3 DNA: TGTGCCACCAGCAGAGCGGGGGGGGCATACGGCTACACCTTC
V gene: TRBV11-3; J gene: TRBJ2-5; D gene: NA; clone size: NA; CDR3 protein: CASSRGRGAETQYF; CDR3 DNA: TGTGCCAGCAGCCGAGGGAGGGGGGCAGAGACCCAGTACTTC
V gene: TRBV19; J gene: TRBJ2-4; D gene: TRBD2; clone size: NA; CDR3 protein: CASSIVGSGGADIQYF; CDR3 DNA: TGTGCCAGTAGTATAGTTGGTAGCGGGGGGGCAGACATTCAGTACTTC
V gene: TRBV3-1/TRBV3-2; J gene: TRBJ1-1; D gene: NA; clone size: few; CDR3 protein: CASSQGATEAFF; CDR3 DNA: TGTGCCAGCAGCCAAGGGGCTACTGAAGCTTTCTTT
V gene: TRBV6-5; J gene: TRBJ2-7; D gene: TRBD2; clone size: NA; CDR3 protein: CASKGGGGTRYEQYF; CDR3 DNA: TGTGCCAGCAAGGGAGGCGGGGGGACCCGATACGAGCAGTACTTC
V gene: TRBV10-2; J gene: TRBJ1-2; D gene: NA; clone size: NA; CDR3 protein: CASSDNRGGSYTF; CDR3 DNA: TGCGCCAGCAGTGATAACAGAGGAGGGAGCTACACCTTC
V gene: TRBV9; J gene: TRBJ2-5; D gene: TRBD2; clone size: NA; CDR3 protein: CASSVEPLAGVETQYF; CDR3 DNA: TGTGCCAGCAGCGTAGAACCCCTAGCGGGGGTGGAGACCCAGTACTTC
V gene: TRBV29-1; J gene: TRBJ1-2; D gene: NA; clone size: NA; CDR3 protein: CSVESGDYGYTF; CDR3 DNA: TGCAGCGTCGAGTCGGGGGACTATGGCTACACCTTC
V gene: TRBV11-3; J gene: TRBJ2-1; D gene: TRBD2; clone size: NA; CDR3 protein: CASSLSLAGDEQFF; CDR3 DNA: TGTGCCAGCAGCTTAAGTCTAGCGGGGGATGAGCAGTTCTTC
V gene: TRBV27; J gene: TRBJ1-2; D gene: NA; clone size: NA; CDR3 protein: CASSSYRTVSNYGYTF; CDR3 DNA: TGTGCCAGCAGTTCCTACCGGACAGTCAGCAACTATGGCTACACCTTC
V gene: TRBV7-3; J gene: TRBJ2-1; D gene: TRBD1; clone size: NA; CDR3 protein: CASSSDRGHYNEQFF; CDR3 DNA: TGTGCCAGCAGCTCCGACAGGGGGCACTACAATGAGCAGTTCTTC
V gene: TRBV7-6; J gene: TRBJ2-5; D gene: TRBD2; clone size: once; CDR3 protein: CASSSKGLIKETQYF; CDR3 DNA: TGTGCCAGCAGCTCAAAGGGACTAATTAAAGAGACCCAGTACTTC
V gene: TRBV6-5; J gene: TRBJ1-3; D gene: NA; clone size: NA; CDR3 protein: CASSYTTRTGDTIYF; CDR3 DNA: TGTGCCAGCAGTTACACCACGAGGACCGGGGACACCATATATTTT
V gene: TRBV6-1; J gene: TRBJ1-6; D gene: TRBD1; clone size: NA; CDR3 protein: CASSEIMTGGYNSPLHF; CDR3 DNA: TGTGCCAGCAGTGAAATCATGACAGGGGGCTATAATTCACCCCTCCACTTT
V gene: TRBV6-1; J gene: TRBJ1-1; D gene: TRBD1; clone size: NA; CDR3 protein: CASSEMTGYYAEAFF; CDR3 DNA: TGTGCCAGCAGTGAGATGACAGGGTATTATGCTGAAGCTTTCTTT
V gene: TRBV30; J gene: TRBJ1-1; D gene: NA; clone size: NA; CDR3 protein: CAWNRPSPNTEAFF; CDR3 DNA: TGTGCCTGGAATCGCCCGAGCCCGAACACTGAAGCTTTCTTT
V gene: TRBV5-1; J gene: TRBJ2-2; D gene: NA; clone size: once; CDR3 protein: CASSLVGPNTGELFF; CDR3 DNA: TGCGCCAGCAGCTTGGTGGGCCCCAACACCGGGGAGCTGTTTTTT
V gene: TRBV6-4; J gene: TRBJ2-3; D gene: TRBD2; clone size: NA; CDR3 protein: CASSSGEDTDTQYF; CDR3 DNA: TGTGCCAGCAGTAGCGGGGAGGACACAGATACGCAGTATTTT
V gene: TRBV30; J gene: TRBJ1-2; D gene: TRBD1; clone size: NA; CDR3 protein: CAWSVGTGHHTF; CDR3 DNA: TGTGCCTGGAGTGTTGGGACAGGGCACCACACCTTC
V gene: TRBV4-1; J gene: TRBJ1-1; D gene: NA; clone size: few; CDR3 protein: CASSQDWGLRWAEAFF; CDR3 DNA: TGCGCCAGCAGCCAAGATTGGGGACTTCGGTGGGCTGAAGCTTTCTTT
V gene: TRBV7-2; J gene: TRBJ2-5; D gene: NA; clone size: NA; CDR3 protein: CASSTRTAKETQYF; CDR3 DNA: TGTGCCAGCAGCACTAGGACAGCCAAAGAGACCCAGTACTTC
V gene: TRBV6-5; J gene: TRBJ2-7; D gene: TRBD2; clone size: NA; CDR3 protein: CASSSRGGRVNEQYF; CDR3 DNA: TGTGCCAGCAGTTCCCGCGGGGGGCGCGTCAACGAGCAGTACTTC
V gene: TRBV7-6; J gene: TRBJ1-1; D gene: NA; clone size: NA; CDR3 protein: CASSLSGVTEAFF; CDR3 DNA: TGTGCCAGCAGCTTATCAGGGGTCACTGAAGCTTTCTTT
V gene: TRBV21-1; J gene: TRBJ2-7; D gene: NA; clone size: NA; CDR3 protein: CAHGDNYEQYF; CDR3 DNA: TGTGCCCACGGGGACAACTACGAGCAGTACTTC
V gene: TRBV19; J gene: TRBJ2-2; D gene: TRBD1; clone size: NA; CDR3 protein: CASSIGTAANTGELFF; CDR3 DNA: TGTGCCAGTAGTATCGGGACAGCCGCGAACACCGGGGAGCTGTTTTTT
V gene: TRBV7-9; J gene: TRBJ1-2; D gene: NA; clone size: NA; CDR3 protein: CASSLASGGGYTF; CDR3 DNA: TGTGCCAGCAGCTTAGCTTCCGGGGGTGGCTACACCTTC